These 9 T cell receptor beta chains originate from one sample sequenced in a study of tumor-infiltrating lymphocytes in oesophageal squamous cell carcinoma. TCRdb fed the PCR reads into MiXCR, producing one record per CDR3 protein. The data contain about 19,000 distinct CDR3 sequences, approximately 39% of them singletons. Source material: esophageal tumor tissue. These receptors all come from a male donor with esophageal squamous cell carcinoma.

This rearrangement joins TRBV11-1 to TRBJ2-3, with 9 bases lining up with TRBD2. CDR3 length equals 16 residues. Unmatched junction bases numbered 13, after V lost 1 base and J lost 11 bases. Germline V CDR1 and CDR2: SGHAT, FQDESV (reference sequence). Here the CDR3 DNA reads TGTGCCAGCAGCTTAGGCGGGAGGGCCGGGGGGAATGAGCAGTATTTT. Translation gives CASSLGGRAGGNEQYF.

Many counts were recorded for this clonotype. This chain joins TRBV6-4 and TRBJ2-3; 7 bases line up with TRBD1. This CDR3 spans 16 amino acids. The V and J ends lost 0 bases and 3 bases, in that order; junction bases with no gene match: 6. Germline V lookup: CDR1 MRHNA, CDR2 SNTAGT. The CDR3 nucleotides are TGTGCCAGCAGTGACTCGAGGGGGCCCGGGACAGATACGCAGTATTTT. Translated, it gives CASSDSRGPGTDTQYF.

The rearrangement joins TRBV7-4 to TRBJ2-5; perhaps TRBD1 as D (6 bases). The J call is uncertain, as TRBJ2-7 better fits the DNA end. The CDR3 contains 15 residues. Looked up from germline, CDR1 is SGHVT and CDR2 is SQSDAQ. Written as DNA, the CDR3 is TGTGCCAGCAGGCCATCGGACAGCAGTTCCTACGAGCAGTACTTC. This encodes CASRPSDSSSYEQYF.

Regarding this clonotype: A clone one base away is much larger, so this may be a read error. The J gene is TRBJ2-5, the V gene TRBV12-3 or TRBV12-4; D is perhaps TRBD1 (6 bases). Trimming took off 2 bases at V and 11 bases at J, with 18 bases between the two ends. The CDR3 has 14 residues. CDR3 sequence: CASSLRGYYNEQYF. The CDR3 DNA follows: TGTGCCAGCAGTTTAAGGGGGTATTACAATGAGCAGTACTTC.

A single count supports this clonotype. This chain links TRBV6-6 with TRBJ2-7; 11 nucleotides align to TRBD2. Germline V gene data show CDR1 as MNHNY and CDR2 as SVGAGI (reference sequence). V shed 1 base and J 1 base; nucleotides not matched to a gene: 3. The CDR3 consists of 16 residues. Written as DNA, the CDR3 is TGTGCCAGCAGTTACTACAGGACTAGCGGGTCCTACGAGCAGTACTTC. Protein sequence: CASSYYRTSGSYEQYF.

As concerns this clonotype: This CDR3 is missing its conserved last phenylalanine or tryptophan, likely due to a read error. The DNA is left out, because the CDR3 cannot be placed on it with certainty; the CDR3 is given as TCRdb lists it. The rearrangement joins TRBV7-9 to TRBJ2-3; the DNA was not used to check the table's D call, TRBD1. The germline V gene has CDR1 SEHNR and CDR2 FQNEAQ (reference sequence). Ends included, the CDR3 has 17 residues. The CDR3 sequence is CASSLIWARDVRPSTSG.

This clonotype qualifies as medium-sized. The chain is built from TRBV7-2 and TRBJ2-7, with D hard to call. This CDR3 spans 13 amino acids. Germline assignment: CDR1 SGHTA and CDR2 FQGNSA. V shed 5 bases and J shed 3 bases, with 11 bases lying between them. The CDR3 nucleotides are TGTGCCAGCAGCCCCCGGGCGCGCTACGAGCAGTACTTC. Translating gives CASSPRARYEQYF.

The chain combines TRBV7-2 with TRBJ2-1; D remains ambiguous. Between the trimmed V and J ends, which lost 5 bases and 8 bases, there was a span of 7 bases. The V gene's germline CDR1 is SGHTA and CDR2 FQGNSA. The CDR3 is 11 amino acids. DNA of the CDR3: TGTGCCAGCAGCGCAGGATATGAGCAGTTCTTC. The encoded protein is CASSAGYEQFF.

The chain carries TRBV7-6 and TRBJ1-1; unclear D gene. The J call could be wrong; TRBJ2-2 is a better fit for the DNA end. CDR3 length: 13 residues. CDR1 and CDR2 (germline): SGHVS, FNYEAQ. CDR3 DNA sequence: TGTGCCAGCAGCATCTCCAGGACCGGGGAGCTGTTTTTT. Its protein product is CASSISRTGELFF.